This entry lists 18 T cell receptor beta chains sequenced from one sample in a study of T cell responses to AZD1222 COVID-19 vaccine. Repertoires were generated with immunoSEQ multiplex PCR, while TCRdb's copy carries only in-frame clones and drops some. The table has roughly 120,000 clones, about 90% seen once. The material sequenced was peripheral blood, taken 28 days after the second AZD1222 dose. These receptors were taken from an adult who received the AZD1222 COVID-19 vaccine.

The chain carries TRBV14 and TRBJ1-2, with D maybe TRBD1 (5 bases). This CDR3 spans 11 amino acids. The V end was cut by 4 bases, the J end by 7 bases, with 7 bases between. The germline gives CDR1 SGHDN, CDR2 FVKESK. CDR3 sequence (DNA): TGTGCCAGCAGCCCCGGGGCTGGCTACACCTTC. Protein product: CASSPGAGYTF.

The CDR3 coding sequence is TGTGCCAGCAGCCCTCGACAGGGGGCATCCTACGAGCAGTACTTC. Translation gives CASSPRQGASYEQYF. This chain links TRBV5-4 with TRBJ2-7; 10 bases match TRBD1. Trimming removed 4 bases from V and 1 base from J; junction bases left unmatched: 5. The CDR3 contains 15 residues. Per the germline V gene, CDR1 is SGHNT and CDR2 is YYREEE (reference sequence).

The gene calls are TRBV5-1 and TRBJ2-3; D remains ambiguous. From germline, CDR1 is SGHRS and CDR2 YFSETQ. V was trimmed by 5 bases and J by 2 bases, leaving 9 bases between them. This CDR3 comprises 13 residues. CDR3 DNA: TGCGCCAGCAGTCTGTACACCACAGATACGCAGTATTTT. Translated: CASSLYTTDTQYF.

The J gene is TRBJ1-5, the V gene TRBV28; TRBD1 aligns across 8 bases. The CDR3 contains 13 residues. Germline V gene lookup returns CDR1 MDHEN and CDR2 SYDVKM. V dropped 6 bases and J dropped 7; count of bases not matched to a gene: 5. The CDR3 here is CASRLTGDQPQHF. DNA for the CDR3: TGTGCCAGCAGGTTGACAGGGGACCAGCCCCAGCATTTT.

V gene TRBV4-2 combines with J gene TRBJ2-3; 9 bases line up with TRBD2. The CDR3 totals 16 residues. From germline, CDR1 is LGHNA and CDR2 YNFKEQ. V shed 0 bases and J 4 bases; nucleotides not matched to a gene: 5. CDR3 amino acids: CASSQEPSGNSDTQYF. The CDR3 DNA is TGTGCCAGCAGCCAAGAGCCTAGCGGGAACTCAGATACGCAGTATTTT.

The chain carries TRBV28 and TRBJ1-4, with no clear D. The V end was cut by 3 bases, the J end by 10 bases, with 9 bases between. This CDR3 comprises 12 residues. Germline V gene lookup returns CDR1 MDHEN and CDR2 SYDVKM. Here the CDR3 reads CASSFVIGKLFF. Written as DNA, the CDR3 is TGTGCCAGCAGTTTCGTGATCGGAAAACTGTTTTTT.

The chain employs TRBV19 and TRBJ2-1; 14 nucleotides line up with TRBD2. This CDR3 region has 16 residues. Germline-derived CDR1 and CDR2 are LNHDA and SQIVND (reference sequence). The J segment lost 8 bases and the V segment lost 5 bases, leaving 8 bases of the junction unmatched. The CDR3 DNA follows: TGTGCCAGTAGTCCTCGGGGACTAGCGGGAGTGGATGAGCAGTTCTTC. This sequence encodes CASSPRGLAGVDEQFF.

The CDR3, as DNA: TGTGCCAGCAGTGACCCTAGGACTAGCGGGAGCTACGAGCAGTACTTC. Its translation: CASSDPRTSGSYEQYF. V is TRBV6-1 and J is TRBJ2-7, with 13 bases identical to TRBD2. V shed 3 bases, J shed 3 bases, and the junction held 5 bases outside the gene matches. CDR1 and CDR2 (germline): MNHNS, SASEGT. The CDR3 consists of 16 residues.

The chain has TRBV7-3 and TRBJ1-3; D unresolved. The germline V and J ends were trimmed by 4 bases and 4 bases, with 8 bases remaining between them. This CDR3 has 13 amino acids. Germline CDR1 and CDR2: SGHTA and FQGTGA. CDR3 in DNA: TGTGCCAGCAGCTCCGTGCCGGGAAACACCATATATTTT. Protein sequence: CASSSVPGNTIYF.

The J gene is TRBJ1-2, the V gene TRBV3-1 (or the pseudogene TRBV3-2); weak D call: TRBD1 (6 bases). Germline V CDR1 and CDR2: LGHDT, YNNKEL (reference sequence). With 5 bases removed from V and 7 bases from J, the gap between germline ends came to 11 bases. This CDR3 comprises 12 residues. The CDR3 DNA reads TGTGCCAGCAGCTCAGGGACAACTGGCTACACCTTC. Its protein is CASSSGTTGYTF.

This chain connects TRBV6-1 to TRBJ2-5; D is perhaps TRBD2 (6 bases). V was cut by 2 bases and J by 5 bases, with 15 bases left in between. The CDR3 contains 15 residues. Germline assignment: CDR1 MNHNS and CDR2 SASEGT. Here the CDR3 reads CASSESIGEEETQYF. For the CDR3, the DNA is TGTGCCAGCAGTGAATCCATAGGGGAGGAGGAGACCCAGTACTTC.

The gene calls are TRBV6-6 and TRBJ2-6; the D gene is possibly TRBD1 (5 bases). This CDR3 is 19 amino acids long. Per the germline V gene, CDR1 is MNHNY and CDR2 is SVGAGI (reference sequence). Trimming took off 5 bases at V and 4 bases at J, with 24 bases between the two ends. This CDR3 reads CASSQPGQSLPIGANVLTF. CDR3 in DNA: TGTGCCAGCAGTCAACCCGGACAATCCCTACCTATAGGGGCCAACGTCCTGACTTTC.

The rearrangement joins TRBV18 to TRBJ1-2; 7 bases match TRBD1. In germline, CDR1 is KGHSH, CDR2 LQKENI. The V and J ends lost 0 bases and 8 bases, in that order; junction bases with no gene match: 3. The CDR3 spans 13 residues. The CDR3 DNA is TGTGCCAGCTCACCACCGACAGGGAACGGCTACACCTTC. Translated, it gives CASSPPTGNGYTF.

The chain recombines TRBV5-1 with TRBJ1-1, with 8 bases that match TRBD1. Per germline, CDR1 SGHRS and CDR2 YFSETQ. The CDR3 has 15 residues. With V trimmed by 0 bases and J by 1 base, 2 bases remained unmatched. The CDR3 sequence is CASSLDGQGNTEAFF. The DNA for the CDR3 is TGCGCCAGCAGCTTGGACGGACAGGGGAACACTGAAGCTTTCTTT.

This sequence joins TRBV4-1 and TRBJ2-1; D is possibly TRBD1 (5 bases). The germline V gene has CDR1 MGHRA and CDR2 YSYEKL. V lost 1 base to trimming and J lost 7 bases, with 17 bases between them. CDR3 length: 16 amino acids. The CDR3 here is CASSQAGTGGWNEQFF. The CDR3 DNA reads TGCGCCAGCAGCCAAGCCGGAACAGGTGGTTGGAATGAGCAGTTCTTC.

This clone was picked up one time. The J gene is TRBJ1-2, the V gene TRBV5-1, with D maybe TRBD1 (5 bases). Germline CDR1 reads SGHRS; CDR2 reads YFSETQ. Trimming stripped 4 bases from V and 6 bases from J, with 19 bases between. The CDR3 is 15 amino acids. The DNA for the CDR3 is TGCGCCAGCAGCCCTGCCCTAACCGGGACTAATGGCTACACCTTC. Encoded protein: CASSPALTGTNGYTF.

This clone was seen a handful of times. The chain joins TRBV13 to TRBJ1-1; possible D gene TRBD1, 6 bases. V lost 7 bases, J lost 6 bases, and 15 bases lay in between. Germline CDR1 reads PRHDT; CDR2 reads FYEKMQ (reference sequence). This CDR3 spans 13 amino acids. This CDR3 reads CASKRWGAPEAFF. The CDR3 DNA reads as TGTGCCAGCAAGAGATGGGGGGCGCCTGAAGCTTTCTTT.

The V gene is TRBV29-1, the J gene TRBJ2-3; the D call may be TRBD1 or TRBD2 (5 bases each). The V gene's germline CDR1 is SQVTM and CDR2 ANQGSEA. Trimming took 8 bases from V and 5 from J, leaving 14 bases between them. The CDR3 is 12 amino acids. In DNA, the CDR3 is TGCAGCATCAGGGACCACCTAGATACGCAGTATTTT. Protein sequence: CSIRDHLDTQYF.